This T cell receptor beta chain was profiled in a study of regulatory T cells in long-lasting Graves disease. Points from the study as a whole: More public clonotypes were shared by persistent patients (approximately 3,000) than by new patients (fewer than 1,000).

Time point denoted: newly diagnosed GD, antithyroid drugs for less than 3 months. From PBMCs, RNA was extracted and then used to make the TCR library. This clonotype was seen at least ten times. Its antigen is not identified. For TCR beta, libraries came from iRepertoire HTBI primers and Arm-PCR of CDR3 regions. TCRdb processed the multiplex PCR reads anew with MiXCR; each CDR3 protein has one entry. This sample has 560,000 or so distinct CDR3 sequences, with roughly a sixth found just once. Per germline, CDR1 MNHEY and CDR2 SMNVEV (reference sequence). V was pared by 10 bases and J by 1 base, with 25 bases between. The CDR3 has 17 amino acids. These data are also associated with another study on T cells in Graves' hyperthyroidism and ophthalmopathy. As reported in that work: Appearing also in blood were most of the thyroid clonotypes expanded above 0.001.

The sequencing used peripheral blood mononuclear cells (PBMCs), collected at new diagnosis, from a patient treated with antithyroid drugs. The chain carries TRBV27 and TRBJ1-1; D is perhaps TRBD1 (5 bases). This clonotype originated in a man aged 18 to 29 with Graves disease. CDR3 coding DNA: TGTGCCACCCCCCGAGGGAGGGGAGCTTCTTCGAACACTGAAGCTTTCTTT. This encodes CATPRGRGASSNTEAFF.